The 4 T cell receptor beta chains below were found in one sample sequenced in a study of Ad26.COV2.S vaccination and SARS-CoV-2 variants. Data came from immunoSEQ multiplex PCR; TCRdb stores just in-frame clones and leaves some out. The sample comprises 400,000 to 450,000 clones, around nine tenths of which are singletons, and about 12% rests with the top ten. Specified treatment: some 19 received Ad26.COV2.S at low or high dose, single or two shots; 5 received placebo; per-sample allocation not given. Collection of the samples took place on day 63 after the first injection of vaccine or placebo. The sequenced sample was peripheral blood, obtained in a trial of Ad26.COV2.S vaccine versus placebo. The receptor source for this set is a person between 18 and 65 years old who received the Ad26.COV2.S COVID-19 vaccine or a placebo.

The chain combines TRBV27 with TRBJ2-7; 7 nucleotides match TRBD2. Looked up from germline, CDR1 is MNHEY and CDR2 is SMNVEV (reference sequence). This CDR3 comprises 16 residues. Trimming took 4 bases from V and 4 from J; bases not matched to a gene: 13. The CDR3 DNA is TGTGCCAGCAGTTCCATTTCCGGGACTACACGATACGAGCAGTACTTC. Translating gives CASSSISGTTRYEQYF.

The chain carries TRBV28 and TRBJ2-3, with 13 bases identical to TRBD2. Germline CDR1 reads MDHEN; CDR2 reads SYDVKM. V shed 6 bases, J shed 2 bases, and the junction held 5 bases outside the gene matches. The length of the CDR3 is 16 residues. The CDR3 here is CASRSGLAGATDTQYF. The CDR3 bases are TGTGCCAGCAGATCCGGACTAGCGGGAGCCACAGATACGCAGTATTTT.

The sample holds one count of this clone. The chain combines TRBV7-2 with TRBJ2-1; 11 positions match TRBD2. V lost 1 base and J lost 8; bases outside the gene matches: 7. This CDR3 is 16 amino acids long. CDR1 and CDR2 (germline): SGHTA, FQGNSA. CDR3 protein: CASSLVGTSGSDEQFF. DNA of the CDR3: TGTGCCAGCAGCTTAGTGGGCACTAGCGGGAGCGATGAGCAGTTCTTC. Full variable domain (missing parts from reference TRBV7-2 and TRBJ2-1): GAGVSQSPSNKVTEKGKDVELRCDPISGHTALYWYRQSLGQGLEFLIYFQGNSAPDKSGLPSDRFSAERTGGSVSTLTIQRTQQEDSAVYLCASSLVGTSGSDEQFFGPGTRLTVL.

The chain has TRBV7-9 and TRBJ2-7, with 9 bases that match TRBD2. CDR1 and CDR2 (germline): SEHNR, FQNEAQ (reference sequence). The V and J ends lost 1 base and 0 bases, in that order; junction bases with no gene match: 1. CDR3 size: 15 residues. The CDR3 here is CASSLGREGSYEQYF. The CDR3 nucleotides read TGTGCCAGCAGCTTAGGGCGGGAGGGCTCCTACGAGCAGTACTTC.